A single sample is the source of the 3 T cell receptor beta chains below, sequenced in a study of technical replicates of blood from four donors. Some clones are missing from TCRdb's copy, which holds only in-frame ones; the method was immunoSEQ multiplex PCR. Here the sample spans under 15,000 clones, more than 75% being singletons. What was sequenced was PBMCs. Receptor source: a human donor in good health.

The chain couples TRBV6-6 to TRBJ2-7; a possible D gene is TRBD1 (6 bases). Germline V lookup: CDR1 MNHNY, CDR2 SVGAGI (reference sequence). The V end lost 5 bases, the J end lost 0 bases, and 8 bases lay between the germline ends. The CDR3 runs to 13 residues. The DNA for the CDR3 is TGTGCCAGCAGTAAGGACAGCTCCTACGAGCAGTACTTC. It specifies CASSKDSSYEQYF.

J is TRBJ2-3 and V is TRBV7-2; a possible D gene is TRBD2 (5 bases). Trimming left V 5 bases short and J 4 bases short, with 10 bases between. CDR1 and CDR2 (germline): SGHTA, FQGNSA. The CDR3 has 13 amino acids. The CDR3 DNA is TGTGCCAGCAGCACCACCGGGGCAGATACGCAGTATTTT. This translates into CASSTTGADTQYF.

The rearrangement uses TRBV28 and TRBJ1-4, with 9 bases that match TRBD1. V shed 4 bases, J shed 7 bases, and the junction held 4 bases outside the gene matches. The CDR3 totals 14 residues. CDR1 is MDHEN and CDR2 is SYDVKM in the germline V gene. In DNA, the CDR3 is TGTGCCAGCAGTTCGGGACAGGGAAGTGAAAAACTGTTTTTT. It encodes CASSSGQGSEKLFF.